Reported below is one T cell receptor (beta chain). This record comes from a study of blood T cell repertoires in COVID-19. Study overall: The United States, Italy and Spain were the sources of the acute and convalescent COVID-19 samples.

Participant ages covered about 18 to 95 years across 24 US areas. Profiled with immunoSEQ multiplex PCR; TCRdb holds only in-frame clones, not every one. This sample has approximately 230,000 clones, with 65% to 90% found just once. Per the germline V gene, CDR1 is MNHEY and CDR2 is SVGEGT. The CDR3 loop spans 17 amino acids. The V gene end was trimmed by 2 bases and the J gene end by 0 bases; junction bases not matched to a gene: 7. Sequencing used PBMCs or T cells enriched from blood (not recorded which). The genes are TRBV6-2 or TRBV6-3 and TRBJ2-7, with 10 positions matching TRBD1. This sequence originates from a man aged 35-49 years who had recovered from COVID-19. The CDR3 nucleotides read TGTGCCAGCAGTTACAACCTGGGACAGGGGCACTCCTACGAGCAGTACTTC. As protein: CASSYNLGQGHSYEQYF.